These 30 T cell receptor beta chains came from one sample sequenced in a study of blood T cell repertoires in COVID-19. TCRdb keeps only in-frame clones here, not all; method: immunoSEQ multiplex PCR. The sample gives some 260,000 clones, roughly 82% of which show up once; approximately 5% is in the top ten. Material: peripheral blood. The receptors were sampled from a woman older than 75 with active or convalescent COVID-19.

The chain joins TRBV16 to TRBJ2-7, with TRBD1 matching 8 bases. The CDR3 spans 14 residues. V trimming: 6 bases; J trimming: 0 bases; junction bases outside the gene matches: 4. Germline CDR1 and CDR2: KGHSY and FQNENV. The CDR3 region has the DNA TGTGCCAGCAGTCACACAGGGGGCTCCTACGAGCAGTACTTC. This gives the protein CASSHTGGSYEQYF.

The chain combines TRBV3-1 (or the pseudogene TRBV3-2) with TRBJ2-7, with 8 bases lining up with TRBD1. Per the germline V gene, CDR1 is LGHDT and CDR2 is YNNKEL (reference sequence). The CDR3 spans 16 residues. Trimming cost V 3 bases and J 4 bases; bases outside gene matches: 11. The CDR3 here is CASSQVTTGVGYEQYF. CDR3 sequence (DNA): TGTGCCAGCAGCCAGGTAACGACAGGGGTGGGATACGAGCAGTACTTC.

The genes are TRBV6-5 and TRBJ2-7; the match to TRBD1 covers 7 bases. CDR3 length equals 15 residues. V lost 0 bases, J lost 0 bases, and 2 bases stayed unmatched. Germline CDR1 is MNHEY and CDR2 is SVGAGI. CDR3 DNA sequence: TGTGCCAGCAGTTACTCGACAGGGAGCTCCTACGAGCAGTACTTC. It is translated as CASSYSTGSSYEQYF.

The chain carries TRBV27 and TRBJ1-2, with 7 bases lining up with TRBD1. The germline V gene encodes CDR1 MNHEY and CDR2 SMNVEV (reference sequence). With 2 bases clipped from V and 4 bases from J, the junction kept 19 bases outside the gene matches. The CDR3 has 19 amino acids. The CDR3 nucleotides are TGTGCCAGCAGTTTACGCAAATCCCCGGGACAGCCTATCAGCTATGGCTACACCTTC. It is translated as CASSLRKSPGQPISYGYTF.

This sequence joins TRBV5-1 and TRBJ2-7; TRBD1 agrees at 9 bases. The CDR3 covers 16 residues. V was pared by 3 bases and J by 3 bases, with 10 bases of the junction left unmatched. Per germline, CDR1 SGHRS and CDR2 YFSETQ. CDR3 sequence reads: CASSSGTGQGFYEQYF. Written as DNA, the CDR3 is TGCGCCAGCAGCTCAGGGACGGGACAGGGATTCTACGAGCAGTACTTC. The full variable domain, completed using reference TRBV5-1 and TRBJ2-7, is KAGVTQTPRYLIKTRGQQVTLSCSPISGHRSVSWYQQTPGQGLQFLFEYFSETQRNKGNFPGRFSGRQFSNSRSEMNVSTLELGDSALYLCASSSGTGQGFYEQYFGPGTRLTVT.

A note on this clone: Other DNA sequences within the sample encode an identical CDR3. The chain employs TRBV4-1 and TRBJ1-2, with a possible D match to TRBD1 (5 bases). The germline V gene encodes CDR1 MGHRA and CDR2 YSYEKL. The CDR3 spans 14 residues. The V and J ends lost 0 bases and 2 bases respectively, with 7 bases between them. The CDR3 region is CASSQERGNYGYTF. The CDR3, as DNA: TGCGCCAGCAGCCAAGAAAGGGGAAACTATGGCTACACCTTC.

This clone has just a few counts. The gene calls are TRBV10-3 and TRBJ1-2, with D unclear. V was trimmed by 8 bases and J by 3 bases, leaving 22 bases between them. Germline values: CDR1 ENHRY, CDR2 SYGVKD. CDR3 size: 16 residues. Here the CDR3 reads CAIGEGSGGTDYGYTF. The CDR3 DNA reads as TGTGCCATCGGGGAGGGATCAGGAGGCACGGACTATGGCTACACCTTC.

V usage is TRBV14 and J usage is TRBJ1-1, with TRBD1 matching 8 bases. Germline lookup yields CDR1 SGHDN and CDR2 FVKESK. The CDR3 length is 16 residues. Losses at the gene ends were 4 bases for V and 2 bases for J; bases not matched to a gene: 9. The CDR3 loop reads CASSLRDRYINTEAFF. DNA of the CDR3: TGTGCCAGCAGCCTACGGGACAGGTACATCAACACTGAAGCTTTCTTT.

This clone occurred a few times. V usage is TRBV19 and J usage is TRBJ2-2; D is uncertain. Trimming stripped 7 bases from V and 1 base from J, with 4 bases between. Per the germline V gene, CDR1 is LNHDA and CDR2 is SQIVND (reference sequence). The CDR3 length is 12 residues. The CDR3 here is CASTRNTGELFF. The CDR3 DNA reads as TGTGCCAGTACCAGGAACACCGGGGAGCTGTTTTTT.

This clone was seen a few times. CDR3 sequence reads: CATSDPTSGGGDTQYF. In DNA form, the CDR3 reads TGTGCCACCAGTGATCCGACTAGCGGGGGGGGAGATACGCAGTATTTT. This chain connects TRBV24-1 to TRBJ2-3; 14 nucleotides agree with TRBD2. Germline V CDR1 and CDR2: KGHDR, SFDVKD. Germline trimming cut 3 bases from V and 5 bases from J; bases unmatched to any gene: 3. The CDR3 covers 16 residues.

Written as DNA, the CDR3 is TGTGCCAGCAGCGCCCCACAGAGCTACGAGCAGTACTTC. This gives the protein CASSAPQSYEQYF. J is TRBJ2-7 and V is TRBV2; D is unresolved. The CDR3 is made up of 13 amino acids. The V gene's germline CDR1 is SNHLY and CDR2 FYNNEI. Trimming took 6 bases from V and 3 from J, leaving 12 bases between them. The full variable domain, completed using reference TRBV2 and TRBJ2-7, is EPEVTQTPSHQVTQMGQEVILRCVPISNHLYFYWYRQILGQKVEFLVSFYNNEISEKSEIFDDQFSVERPDGSNFTLKIRSTKLEDSAMYFCASSAPQSYEQYFGPGTRLTVT.

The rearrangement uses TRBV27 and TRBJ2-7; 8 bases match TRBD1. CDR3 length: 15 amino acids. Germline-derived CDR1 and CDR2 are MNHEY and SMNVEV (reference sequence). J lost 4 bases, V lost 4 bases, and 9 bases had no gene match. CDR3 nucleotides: TGTGCCAGCAGTTACCGACAGGGGAGGAATTACGAGCAGTACTTC. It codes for CASSYRQGRNYEQYF.

CDR3 sequence: CASSGGTSGDWDTQYF. CDR3 DNA: TGTGCCAGCAGCGGCGGGACTAGCGGGGATTGGGATACGCAGTATTTT. This chain joins TRBV5-4 and TRBJ2-3, with 13 bases lining up with TRBD2. CDR1 is SGHNT, CDR2 YYREEE, per germline (reference sequence). J lost 6 bases, V lost 4 bases, and 8 bases had no gene match. CDR3 size: 16 residues.

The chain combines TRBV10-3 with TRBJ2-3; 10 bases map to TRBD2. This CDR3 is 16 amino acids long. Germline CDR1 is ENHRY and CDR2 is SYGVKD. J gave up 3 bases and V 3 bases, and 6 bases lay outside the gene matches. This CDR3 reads CAISEDSGGPTDTQYF. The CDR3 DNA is TGTGCCATCAGTGAAGATAGCGGGGGGCCAACAGATACGCAGTATTTT.

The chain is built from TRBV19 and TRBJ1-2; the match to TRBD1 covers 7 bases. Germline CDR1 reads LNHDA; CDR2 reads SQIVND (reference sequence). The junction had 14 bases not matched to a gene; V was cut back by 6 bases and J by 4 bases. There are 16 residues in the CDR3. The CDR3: CASSRAGTAIRYGYTF. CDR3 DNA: TGTGCCAGTAGCCGCGCCGGGACAGCGATACGCTATGGCTACACCTTC.

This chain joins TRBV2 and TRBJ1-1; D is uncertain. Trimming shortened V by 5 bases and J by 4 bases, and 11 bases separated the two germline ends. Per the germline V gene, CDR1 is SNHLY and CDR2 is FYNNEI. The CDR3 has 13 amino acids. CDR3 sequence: CASSSLGSTEAFF. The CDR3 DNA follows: TGTGCCAGCAGTAGTCTCGGGTCCACTGAAGCTTTCTTT.

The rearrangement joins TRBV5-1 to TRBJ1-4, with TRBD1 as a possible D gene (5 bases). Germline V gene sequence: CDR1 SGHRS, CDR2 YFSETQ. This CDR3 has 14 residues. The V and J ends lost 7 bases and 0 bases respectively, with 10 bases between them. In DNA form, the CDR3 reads TGCGCCAGCGCCGAAGGGGCAACTAATGAAAAACTGTTTTTT. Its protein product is CASAEGATNEKLFF.

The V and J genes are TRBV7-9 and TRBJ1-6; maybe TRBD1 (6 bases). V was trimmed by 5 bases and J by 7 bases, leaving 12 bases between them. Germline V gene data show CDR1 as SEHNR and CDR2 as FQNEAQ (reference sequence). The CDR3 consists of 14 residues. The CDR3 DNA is TGTGCCAGCAGCCTACGGACAGCCAATTCACCCCTCCACTTT. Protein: CASSLRTANSPLHF. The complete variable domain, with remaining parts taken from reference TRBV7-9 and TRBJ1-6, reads DTGVSQNPRHKITKRGQNVTFRCDPISEHNRLYWYRQTLGQGPEFLTYFQNEAQLEKSRLLSDRFSAERPKGSFSTLEIQRTEQGDSAMYLCASSLRTANSPLHFGNGTRLTVT.

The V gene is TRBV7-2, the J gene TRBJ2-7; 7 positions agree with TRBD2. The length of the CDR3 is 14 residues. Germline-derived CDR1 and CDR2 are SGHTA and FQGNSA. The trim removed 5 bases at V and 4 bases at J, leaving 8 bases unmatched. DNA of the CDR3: TGTGCCAGCAGCCTAAGGACTAGGGATTACGAGCAGTACTTC. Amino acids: CASSLRTRDYEQYF.

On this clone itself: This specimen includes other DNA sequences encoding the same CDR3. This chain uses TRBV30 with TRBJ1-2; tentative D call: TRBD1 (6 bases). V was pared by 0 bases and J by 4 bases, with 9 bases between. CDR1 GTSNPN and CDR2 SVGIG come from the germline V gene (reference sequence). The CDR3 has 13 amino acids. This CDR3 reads CAWSVQGGYGYTF. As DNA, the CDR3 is TGTGCCTGGAGTGTACAGGGTGGCTATGGCTACACCTTC.

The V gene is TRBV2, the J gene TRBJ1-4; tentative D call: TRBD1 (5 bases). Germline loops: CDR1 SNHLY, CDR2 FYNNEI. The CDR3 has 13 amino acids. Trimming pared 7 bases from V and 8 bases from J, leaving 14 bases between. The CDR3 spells CASTRDGGEKLFF. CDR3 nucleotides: TGTGCCAGCACCAGGGACGGGGGGGAAAAACTGTTTTTT.

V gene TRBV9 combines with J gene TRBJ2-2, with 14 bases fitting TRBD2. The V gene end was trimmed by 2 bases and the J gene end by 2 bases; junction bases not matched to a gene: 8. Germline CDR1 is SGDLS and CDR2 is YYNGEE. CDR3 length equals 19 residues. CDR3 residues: CASSVIGTSGGRNTGELFF. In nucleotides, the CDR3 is TGTGCCAGCAGCGTTATCGGGACTAGCGGGGGCCGAAACACCGGGGAGCTGTTTTTT. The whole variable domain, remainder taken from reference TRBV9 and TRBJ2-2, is DSGVTQTPKHLITATGQRVTLRCSPRSGDLSVYWYQQSLDQGLQFLIQYYNGEERAKGNILERFSAQQFPDLHSELNLSSLELGDSALYFCASSVIGTSGGRNTGELFFGEGSRLTVL.

Here the CDR3 reads CASSHYRDRTANYGYTF. The CDR3 DNA follows: TGCGCCAGCAGTCATTACCGGGACAGGACCGCTAACTATGGCTACACCTTC. The chain couples TRBV23-1 to TRBJ1-2; TRBD1 agrees at 8 bases. TRBV23-1 is an open reading frame whose function is uncertain. The V gene end was trimmed by 3 bases and the J gene end by 0 bases; junction bases not matched to a gene: 9. CDR3 length equals 17 residues.

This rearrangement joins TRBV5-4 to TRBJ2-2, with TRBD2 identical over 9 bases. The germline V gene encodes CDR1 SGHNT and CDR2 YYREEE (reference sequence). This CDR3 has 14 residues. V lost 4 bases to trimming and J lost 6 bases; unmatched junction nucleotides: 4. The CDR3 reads CASSGTSKAGELFF. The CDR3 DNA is TGTGCCAGCAGCGGGACTAGCAAGGCCGGGGAGCTGTTTTTT. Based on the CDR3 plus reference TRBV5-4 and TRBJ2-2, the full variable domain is ETGVTQSPTHLIKTRGQQVTLRCSSQSGHNTVSWYQQALGQGPQFIFQYYREEENGRGNFPPRFSGLQFPNYSSELNVNALELDDSALYLCASSGTSKAGELFFGEGSRLTVL.

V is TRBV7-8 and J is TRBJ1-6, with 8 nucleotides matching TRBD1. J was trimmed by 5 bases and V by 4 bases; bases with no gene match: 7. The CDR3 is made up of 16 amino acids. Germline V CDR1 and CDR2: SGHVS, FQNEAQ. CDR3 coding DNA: TGTGCCAGCAGCTCCCCATGGGACAGGCATAATTCACCCCTCCACTTT. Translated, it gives CASSSPWDRHNSPLHF.

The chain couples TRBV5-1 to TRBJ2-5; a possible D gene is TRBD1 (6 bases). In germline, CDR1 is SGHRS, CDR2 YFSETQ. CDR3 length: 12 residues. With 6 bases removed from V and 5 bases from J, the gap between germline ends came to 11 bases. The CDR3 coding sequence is TGCGCCAGCAAGGGGGATGGGGAGACCCAGTACTTC. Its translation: CASKGDGETQYF.

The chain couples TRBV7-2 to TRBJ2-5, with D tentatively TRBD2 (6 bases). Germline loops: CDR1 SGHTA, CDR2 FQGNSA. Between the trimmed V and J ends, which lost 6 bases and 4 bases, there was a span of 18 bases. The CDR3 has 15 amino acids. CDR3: CASRPGLARGETQYF. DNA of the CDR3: TGTGCCAGCAGGCCAGGACTGGCGCGGGGAGAGACCCAGTACTTC.

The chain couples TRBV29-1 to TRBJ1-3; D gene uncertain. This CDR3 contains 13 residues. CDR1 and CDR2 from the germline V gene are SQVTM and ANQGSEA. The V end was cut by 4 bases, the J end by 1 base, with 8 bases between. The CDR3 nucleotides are TGCAGCGTTGCCGAGGGATCTGGAAACACCATATATTTT. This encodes CSVAEGSGNTIYF.

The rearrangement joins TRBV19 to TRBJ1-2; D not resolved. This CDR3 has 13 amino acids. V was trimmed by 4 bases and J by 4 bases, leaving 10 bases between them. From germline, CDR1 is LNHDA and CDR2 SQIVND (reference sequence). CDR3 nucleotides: TGTGCCAGTAGTACCTCAGAAGTCTATGGCTACACCTTC. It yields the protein CASSTSEVYGYTF.

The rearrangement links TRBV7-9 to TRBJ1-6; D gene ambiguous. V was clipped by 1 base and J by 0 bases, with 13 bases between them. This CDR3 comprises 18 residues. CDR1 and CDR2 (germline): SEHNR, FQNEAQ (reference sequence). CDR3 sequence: CASSLVGSGSSYNSPLHF. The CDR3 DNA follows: TGTGCCAGCAGCTTAGTCGGTAGTGGGAGCTCCTATAATTCACCCCTCCACTTT.